This T cell receptor beta chain is from a study of cytomegalovirus exposure and HLA in healthy donors. Amplification used 60 Vbeta primers and 13 Jbeta primers. Assay used: immunoSEQ multiplex PCR; TCRdb lists only in-frame clones, some missing. The sample has over 200,000 clones; about three quarters are singletons. The length of the CDR3 is 15 residues. Looked up from germline, CDR1 is SGHDN and CDR2 is FVKESK. Trimming shortened V by 4 bases and J by 1 base, and 13 bases separated the two germline ends. Donors consisted of healthy bone marrow donors. Source material: PBMCs. This receptor was obtained from a male donor in good health and CMV-seronegative. This chain connects TRBV14 to TRBJ1-1; D call uncertain. The CDR3 DNA is TGTGCCAGCAGCCCCCTGGGTCGGGAGAACACTGAAGCTTTCTTT. It yields the protein CASSPLGRENTEAFF.